One sample yielded the 25 T cell receptor beta chains listed below, sequenced in a study of Graves' ophthalmopathy and Graves' hyperthyroidism (dated by TCRdb to about 2018). Sequencing took place on an Illumina HiSeq 2000. TCR beta CDR3 regions were amplified from RNA transcripts for repertoire sequencing. The first round of RT-PCR was done with HTBI primers and the Qiagen OneStep RT-PCR kit, and was followed by a second round of multiplex PCR, then size selection and purification. TCRdb trimmed the raw reads at Q25, called clones with MiXCR and kept productive beta chains. Every entry covers one CDR3 protein and lists the most common genes and DNA from its rows. The sample table records 200,000 to 250,000 distinct CDR3 sequences; under 30% of these occur just once. The ten most abundant clones make up approximately 8.2% of the sample. Sequenced: peripheral blood. The origin of the receptors is a man between 45 and 60 years old with Graves' ophthalmopathy. Donor details come from another sample of the same person, matched by shared clones.

There are many counts of this clonotype. J is TRBJ1-1 and V is TRBV27; D gene unclear. CDR1 and CDR2 from the germline V gene are MNHEY and SMNVEV (reference sequence). Trimming shortened V by 5 bases and J by 5 bases, and 15 bases separated the two germline ends. There are 14 residues in the CDR3. CDR3: CASSPQGGKTEAFF. DNA for the CDR3: TGTGCCAGCAGTCCCCAAGGAGGGAAGACTGAAGCTTTCTTT.

In its sample, this clonotype was seen many times. The rearrangement joins TRBV7-3 to TRBJ1-1; no clear D. V gave up 2 bases and J gave up 1 base, with 14 bases separating them. The CDR3 runs to 16 residues. The germline V gene encodes CDR1 SGHTA and CDR2 FQGTGA. CDR3 sequence (DNA): TGTGCCAGCAGCTTACACCCCCCCGCGCCGAACACTGAAGCTTTCTTT. Amino acid sequence: CASSLHPPAPNTEAFF.

This clonotype was seen at least ten times. The genes are TRBV25-1 and TRBJ2-7; D not certain. Germline assignment: CDR1 MGHDK and CDR2 SYGVNS. This CDR3 contains 8 residues. Trimming cost V 9 bases and J 7 bases, with 4 bases left between them. The CDR3 DNA reads as TGTGCCAGGGGGGAGCAGTACTTC. Residues: CARGEQYF.

This clonotype was counted at least ten times. The chain is built from TRBV6-1 and TRBJ1-1; TRBD1 matches at 7 bases. This CDR3 comprises 13 residues. From germline, CDR1 is MNHNS and CDR2 SASEGT. V trimming: 6 bases; J trimming: 7 bases; junction bases outside the gene matches: 8. CDR3 bases: TGTGCCAGCAGATTGACAGGGAGGCATGAAGCTTTCTTT. Residues: CASRLTGRHEAFF.

The sample holds many counts of this clonotype. The chain employs TRBV20-1 and TRBJ1-5; no clear D. Germline CDR1 reads DFQATT; CDR2 reads SNEGSKA (reference sequence). The CDR3 loop spans 15 amino acids. V was pared by 0 bases and J by 4 bases, with 13 bases between. The CDR3 nucleotides read TGCAGTGCTAGAGATAGCCGAGCCCTAAATCAGCCCCAGCATTTT. This sequence encodes CSARDSRALNQPQHF.

This chain uses TRBV20-1 with TRBJ2-5; 11 nucleotides match TRBD2. The J segment lost 2 bases and the V segment lost 6 bases, leaving 8 bases of the junction unmatched. CDR3 length: 15 residues. Germline CDR1 reads DFQATT; CDR2 reads SNEGSKA (reference sequence). The CDR3 DNA reads as TGCAGTGCCCAACGGGGGACTAGCGGACAAGAGACCCAGTACTTC. Translation: CSAQRGTSGQETQYF.

This chain links TRBV6-4 with TRBJ2-7; tentatively, D is TRBD1 or TRBD2 (5 bases each). CDR1 and CDR2 from the germline V gene are MRHNA and SNTAGT. This CDR3 has 15 amino acids. The V and J ends lost 5 bases and 2 bases respectively, with 16 bases between them. The CDR3 region has the DNA TGTGCCAGCAGTCCCACCCTGGGGGACCCCTACGAGCAGTACTTC. This translates into CASSPTLGDPYEQYF.

This clonotype showed up many times. This chain joins TRBV6-1 and TRBJ1-2, with TRBD1 identical over 9 bases. This CDR3 spans 14 amino acids. Germline V CDR1 and CDR2: MNHNS, SASEGT. The junction had 2 bases not matched to a gene; V was cut back by 6 bases and J by 0 bases. DNA for the CDR3: TGTGCCAGCAGACGGACAGGGGCTAACTATGGCTACACCTTC. It translates to CASRRTGANYGYTF.

The chain has TRBV15 and TRBJ2-5, with D possibly TRBD2 on 6 matching bases. Germline assignment: CDR1 LNHNV and CDR2 YYDKDF (reference sequence). The V and J ends lost 0 bases and 0 bases respectively, with 14 bases between them. This CDR3 has 17 amino acids. CDR3 sequence (DNA): TGTGCCACCAGCAGAGATCGCGGGACGCAGGACCAAGAGACCCAGTACTTC. The encoded protein is CATSRDRGTQDQETQYF.

At least ten counts were recorded for this clonotype. V usage is TRBV7-8 and J usage is TRBJ2-7; D remains unclear. CDR3 length: 16 amino acids. Germline CDR1 SGHVS, CDR2 FQNEAQ. Trimming removed 0 bases from V and 2 bases from J, with 14 bases in between. The CDR3 reads CASSLALLYETYEQYF. CDR3 bases: TGTGCCAGCAGCTTAGCTCTTTTATATGAGACCTACGAGCAGTACTTC.

This clonotype was picked up a small number of times. The J gene is TRBJ1-5, the V gene TRBV6-1, with TRBD1 matching over 9 bases. J was trimmed by 7 bases and V by 7 bases; bases with no gene match: 8. CDR3 length: 14 amino acids. The V gene's germline CDR1 is MNHNS and CDR2 SASEGT. CDR3 nucleotides: TGTGCCAGCATACTACTGGACAGGGGACAGCCCCAGCATTTT. Amino acid sequence: CASILLDRGQPQHF.

V usage is TRBV6-1 and J usage is TRBJ1-5; 9 nucleotides agree with TRBD1. V was pared by 8 bases and J by 6 bases, with 2 bases of the junction left unmatched. Germline V gene lookup returns CDR1 MNHNS and CDR2 SASEGT. CDR3 size: 12 residues. CDR3 loop: CASDRGSQPQHF. The CDR3 coding sequence is TGTGCCAGCGACAGGGGGTCTCAGCCCCAGCATTTT.

This clonotype was counted ten times or more. V gene TRBV28 combines with J gene TRBJ1-5; 9 bases agree with TRBD1. Unmatched junction bases numbered 11, after V lost 5 bases and J lost 0 bases. Germline V gene lookup returns CDR1 MDHEN and CDR2 SYDVKM. The CDR3 runs to 18 residues. The CDR3 reads CASSPDRTGAISNQPQHF. The DNA of the CDR3 is TGTGCCAGCAGTCCCGACCGGACAGGGGCAATTAGCAATCAGCCCCAGCATTTT.

A word on this clonotype: The junction departs from germline at one end; a sequencing error may be responsible. V usage is TRBV7-7 and J usage is TRBJ2-5; D is uncertain. CDR1 and CDR2 from the germline V gene are SSHAT and FNYEAQ (reference sequence). The CDR3 runs 13 residues. This CDR3 reads CASSSLVWETQYF. In DNA, the CDR3 is TGTGCTAGCAGCTCTCTGGTGTGGGAGACCCAGTACTTC.

This clonotype was recorded many times. DNA for the CDR3: TGTGCCGCCGGCGGGATATCCTCCTACGAGCAGTACTTC. This gives the protein CAAGGISSYEQYF. The chain uses TRBV28 and TRBJ2-7, with a weak D call TRBD2 (6 bases). CDR3 length equals 13 residues. V was clipped by 11 bases and J by 0 bases, with 14 bases between them. Per the germline V gene, CDR1 is MDHEN and CDR2 is SYDVKM.

This clonotype came up many times. The chain couples TRBV12-3 or TRBV12-4 to TRBJ2-2; either TRBD1 or TRBD2 may fit D (7 bases each). Trimming removed 6 bases at V and 6 bases at J, with 17 bases between. This CDR3 has 15 residues. CDR3 bases: TGTGCCAGCAGCCGGGGGGACGACAGGGCCGGGGAGCTGTTTTTT. Translation: CASSRGDDRAGELFF.

For the CDR3, the DNA is TGTGCCAGCAGCTCCCGCCCCGGGACAGTGAACACTGAAGCTTTCTTT. This sequence encodes CASSSRPGTVNTEAFF. The V and J genes are TRBV7-3 and TRBJ1-1; the match to TRBD1 covers 7 bases. J lost 0 bases, V lost 4 bases, and 8 bases had no gene match. CDR3 length: 16 amino acids. Germline V lookup: CDR1 SGHTA, CDR2 FQGTGA.

This clonotype came up many times. This chain uses TRBV4-1 with TRBJ2-7; D remains ambiguous. CDR1 and CDR2 (germline): MGHRA, YSYEKL. This CDR3 spans 13 amino acids. V gave up 3 bases and J gave up 2 bases, with 8 bases separating them. CDR3 residues: CASSQVGPYEQYF. CDR3 in DNA: TGCGCCAGCAGCCAGGTAGGGCCCTACGAGCAGTACTTC.

As concerns this clonotype: The junction shows a germline mismatch at one end, possibly a read error. This sequence joins TRBV20-1 and TRBJ2-2, with D unresolved. The CDR3 sequence is 14 residues long. CDR1 DFQATT and CDR2 SNEGSKA come from the germline V gene (reference sequence). The CDR3 DNA is TGCAGTGCTAGGCAGGATACCAACAACGGGGAGCTGTTTTTT. It specifies CSARQDTNNGELFF.

This clonotype was counted many times. The J gene is TRBJ2-5, the V gene TRBV7-2; D could derive from TRBD1 or TRBD2 (7 bases each). The germline gives CDR1 SGHTA, CDR2 FQGNSA. This CDR3 is built from 15 residues. Trimming shortened V by 4 bases and J by 2 bases, and 14 bases separated the two germline ends. The CDR3 nucleotides read TGTGCCAGCAGCTGGGCAGGGGGGGTTCAAGAGACCCAGTACTTC. This codes for CASSWAGGVQETQYF.

This clonotype has a count of ten or more. The chain links TRBV6-1 to TRBJ2-5; TRBD2 aligns across 10 bases. V lost 2 bases and J lost 1; bases outside the gene matches: 4. The germline gives CDR1 MNHNS, CDR2 SASEGT. The CDR3 has 16 residues. The CDR3 loop reads CASSERLAGLQETQYF. For the CDR3, the DNA is TGTGCCAGCAGTGAACGACTAGCGGGCCTCCAAGAGACCCAGTACTTC.

In this sample, this clonotype turned up many times. The rearrangement links TRBV3-1 to TRBJ2-2, with TRBD2 matching over 9 bases. The CDR3 extends over 15 amino acids. Germline assignment: CDR1 LGHDT and CDR2 YNNKEL (reference sequence). J gave up 2 bases and V 6 bases, and 4 bases lay outside the gene matches. CDR3 DNA: TGTGCCAGCAGGCCTAGCGGGGCAAACACCGGGGAGCTGTTTTTT. Residues: CASRPSGANTGELFF.

This clonotype has ten or more counts. The chain joins TRBV20-1 to TRBJ1-1; D not resolved. This CDR3 has 16 residues. CDR1 is DFQATT, CDR2 SNEGSKA, per germline (reference sequence). The germline V and J ends were trimmed by 5 bases and 0 bases, with 19 bases remaining between them. CDR3 sequence (DNA): TGCAGTGCTCCCCTCGGCGGATGGAAGGTGAACACTGAAGCTTTCTTT. As protein: CSAPLGGWKVNTEAFF.

This clonotype was observed at least ten times. The chain carries TRBV5-1 and TRBJ2-2, with TRBD2 matching over 13 bases. V shed 4 bases, J shed 1 base, and the junction held 10 bases outside the gene matches. In germline, CDR1 is SGHRS, CDR2 YFSETQ. The CDR3 spans 19 residues. CDR3 sequence (DNA): TGCGCCAGCAGCCCTCGACTAGCGGGAGGCAGGCGGAACACCGGGGAGCTGTTTTTT. Translated, it gives CASSPRLAGGRRNTGELFF. Full variable domain (missing parts from reference TRBV5-1 and TRBJ2-2): KAGVTQTPRYLIKTRGQQVTLSCSPISGHRSVSWYQQTPGQGLQFLFEYFSETQRNKGNFPGRFSGRQFSNSRSEMNVSTLELGDSALYLCASSPRLAGGRRNTGELFFGEGSRLTVL.

This clonotype has ten or more counts. V usage is TRBV4-3 and J usage is TRBJ1-1; 8 nucleotides align to TRBD1. The CDR3 extends over 15 amino acids. The germline V gene has CDR1 LGHNA and CDR2 YSLEER. The ends lost 5 bases at V and 3 bases at J; junction bases unmatched: 8. The CDR3 is CASSEGRGPYTEAFF. CDR3 nucleotides: TGCGCCAGCAGCGAAGGCAGGGGGCCGTACACTGAAGCTTTCTTT.